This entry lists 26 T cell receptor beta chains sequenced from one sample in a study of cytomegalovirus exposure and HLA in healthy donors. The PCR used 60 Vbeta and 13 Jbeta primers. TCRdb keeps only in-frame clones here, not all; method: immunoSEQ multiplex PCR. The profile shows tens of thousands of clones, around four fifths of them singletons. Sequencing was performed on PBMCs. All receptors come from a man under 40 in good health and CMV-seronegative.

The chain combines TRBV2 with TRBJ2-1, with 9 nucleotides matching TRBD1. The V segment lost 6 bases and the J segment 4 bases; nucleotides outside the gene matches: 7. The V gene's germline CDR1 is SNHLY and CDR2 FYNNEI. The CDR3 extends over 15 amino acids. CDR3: CASSGTGGPYNEQFF. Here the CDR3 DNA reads TGTGCCAGCAGCGGCACAGGGGGCCCTTACAATGAGCAGTTCTTC.

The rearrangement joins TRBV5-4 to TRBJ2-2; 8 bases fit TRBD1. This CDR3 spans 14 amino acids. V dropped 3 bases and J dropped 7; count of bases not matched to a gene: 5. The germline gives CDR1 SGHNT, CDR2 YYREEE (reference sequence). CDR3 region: CASSWDRHSGELFF. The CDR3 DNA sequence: TGTGCCAGCAGCTGGGACAGGCATAGCGGGGAGCTGTTTTTT.

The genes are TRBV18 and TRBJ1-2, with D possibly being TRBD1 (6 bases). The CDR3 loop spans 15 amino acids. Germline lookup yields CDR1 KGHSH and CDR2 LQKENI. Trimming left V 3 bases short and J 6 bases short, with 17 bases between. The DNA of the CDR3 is TGTGCCAGCTCACCGGACAGACAGCTTCCCCATGGCTACACCTTC. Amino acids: CASSPDRQLPHGYTF.

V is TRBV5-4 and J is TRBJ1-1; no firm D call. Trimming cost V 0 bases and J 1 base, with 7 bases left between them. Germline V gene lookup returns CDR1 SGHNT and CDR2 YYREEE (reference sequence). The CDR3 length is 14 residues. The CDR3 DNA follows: TGTGCCAGCAGCTTGGATCACGGGAACACTGAAGCTTTCTTT. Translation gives CASSLDHGNTEAFF.

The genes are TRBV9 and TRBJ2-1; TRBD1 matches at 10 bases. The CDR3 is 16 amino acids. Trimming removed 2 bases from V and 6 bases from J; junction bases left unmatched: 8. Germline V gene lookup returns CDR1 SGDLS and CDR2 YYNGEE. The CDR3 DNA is TGTGCCAGCAGCGTTGCCATCGGGACAGGGGTCAATGAGCAGTTCTTC. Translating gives CASSVAIGTGVNEQFF. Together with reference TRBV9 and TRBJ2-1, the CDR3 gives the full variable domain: DSGVTQTPKHLITATGQRVTLRCSPRSGDLSVYWYQQSLDQGLQFLIQYYNGEERAKGNILERFSAQQFPDLHSELNLSSLELGDSALYFCASSVAIGTGVNEQFFGPGTRLTVL.

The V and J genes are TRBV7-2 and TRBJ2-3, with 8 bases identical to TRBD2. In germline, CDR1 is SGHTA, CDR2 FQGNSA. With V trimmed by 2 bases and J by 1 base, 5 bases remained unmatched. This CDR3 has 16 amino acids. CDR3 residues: CASSLSGGLGTDTQYF. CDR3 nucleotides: TGTGCCAGCAGCTTAAGCGGGGGTCTAGGCACAGATACGCAGTATTTT.

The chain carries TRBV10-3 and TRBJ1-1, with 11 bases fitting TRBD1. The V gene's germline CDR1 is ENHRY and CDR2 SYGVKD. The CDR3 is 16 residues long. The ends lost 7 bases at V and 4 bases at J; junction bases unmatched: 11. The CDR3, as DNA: TGTGCCATCAAGACGGGACAGGGGGGAGGTAGCACTGAAGCTTTCTTT. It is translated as CAIKTGQGGGSTEAFF.

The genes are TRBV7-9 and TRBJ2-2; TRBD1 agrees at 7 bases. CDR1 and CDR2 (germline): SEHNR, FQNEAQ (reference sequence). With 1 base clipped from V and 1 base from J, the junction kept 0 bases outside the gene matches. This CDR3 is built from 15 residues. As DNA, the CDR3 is TGTGCCAGCAGCTTAGGACAGGGGAACACCGGGGAGCTGTTTTTT. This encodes CASSLGQGNTGELFF.

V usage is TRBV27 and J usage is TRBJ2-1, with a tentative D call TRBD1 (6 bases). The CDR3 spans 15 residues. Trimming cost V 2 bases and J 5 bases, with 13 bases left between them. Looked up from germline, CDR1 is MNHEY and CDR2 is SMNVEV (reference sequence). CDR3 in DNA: TGTGCCAGCAGTTTAGCTACAGGGCCCAACAATGAGCAGTTCTTC. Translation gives CASSLATGPNNEQFF.

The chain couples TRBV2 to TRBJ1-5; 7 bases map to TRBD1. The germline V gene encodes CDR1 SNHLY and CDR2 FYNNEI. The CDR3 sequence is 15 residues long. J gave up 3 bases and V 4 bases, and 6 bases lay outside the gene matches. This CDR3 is CASSAAGGYNQPQHF. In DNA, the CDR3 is TGTGCCAGCAGTGCGGCAGGGGGATACAATCAGCCCCAGCATTTT.

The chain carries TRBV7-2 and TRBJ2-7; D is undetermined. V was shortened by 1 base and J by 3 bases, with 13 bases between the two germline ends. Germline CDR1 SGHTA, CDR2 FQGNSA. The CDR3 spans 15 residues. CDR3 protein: CASSLVHSDGYEQYF. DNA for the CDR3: TGTGCCAGCAGCTTAGTCCATTCAGATGGCTACGAGCAGTACTTC.

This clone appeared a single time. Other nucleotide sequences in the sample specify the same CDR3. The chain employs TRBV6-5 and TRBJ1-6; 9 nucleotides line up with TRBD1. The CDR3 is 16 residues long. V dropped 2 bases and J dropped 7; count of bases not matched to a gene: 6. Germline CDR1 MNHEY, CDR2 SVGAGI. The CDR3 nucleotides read TGTGCCAGCAGTTACACCTTTGGGACAGGGAATTCACCCCTCCACTTT. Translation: CASSYTFGTGNSPLHF.

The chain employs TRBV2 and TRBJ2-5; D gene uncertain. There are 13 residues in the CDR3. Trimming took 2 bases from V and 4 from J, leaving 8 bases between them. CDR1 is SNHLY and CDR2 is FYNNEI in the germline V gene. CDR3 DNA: TGTGCCAGCAGTGAACTCTCTAGAGAGACCCAGTACTTC. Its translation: CASSELSRETQYF. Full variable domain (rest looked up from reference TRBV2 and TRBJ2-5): EPEVTQTPSHQVTQMGQEVILRCVPISNHLYFYWYRQILGQKVEFLVSFYNNEISEKSEIFDDQFSVERPDGSNFTLKIRSTKLEDSAMYFCASSELSRETQYFGPGTRLLVL.

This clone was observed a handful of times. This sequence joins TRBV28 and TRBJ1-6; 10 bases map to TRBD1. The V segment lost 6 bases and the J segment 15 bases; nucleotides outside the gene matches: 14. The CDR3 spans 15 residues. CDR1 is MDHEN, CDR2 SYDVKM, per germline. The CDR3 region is CASRRDRGRGGVLHF. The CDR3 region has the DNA TGTGCCAGCAGGAGGGACAGGGGCCGAGGGGGGGTCCTCCACTTT.

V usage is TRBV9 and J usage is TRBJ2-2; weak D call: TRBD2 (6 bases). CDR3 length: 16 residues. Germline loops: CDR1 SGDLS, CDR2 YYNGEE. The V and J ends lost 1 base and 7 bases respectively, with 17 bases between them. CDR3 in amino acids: CASSVKGLAPIGELFF. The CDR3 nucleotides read TGTGCCAGCAGCGTAAAGGGCCTAGCGCCCATCGGGGAGCTGTTTTTT.

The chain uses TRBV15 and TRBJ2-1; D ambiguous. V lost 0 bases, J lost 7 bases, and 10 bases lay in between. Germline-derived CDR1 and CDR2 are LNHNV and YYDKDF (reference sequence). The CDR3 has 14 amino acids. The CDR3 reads CATSRDPIGNEQFF. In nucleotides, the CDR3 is TGTGCCACCAGCAGAGACCCGATCGGTAATGAGCAGTTCTTC.

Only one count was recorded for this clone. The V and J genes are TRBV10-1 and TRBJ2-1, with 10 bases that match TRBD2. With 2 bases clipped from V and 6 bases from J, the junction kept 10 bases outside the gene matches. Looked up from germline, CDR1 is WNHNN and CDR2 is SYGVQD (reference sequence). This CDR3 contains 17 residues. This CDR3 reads CASSEATVAGGLNEQFF. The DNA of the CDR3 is TGCGCCAGCAGTGAGGCAACCGTAGCGGGAGGTCTCAATGAGCAGTTCTTC.

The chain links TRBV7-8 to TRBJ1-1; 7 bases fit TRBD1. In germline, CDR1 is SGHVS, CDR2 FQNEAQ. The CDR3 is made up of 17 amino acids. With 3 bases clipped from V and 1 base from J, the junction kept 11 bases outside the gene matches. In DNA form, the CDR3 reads TGTGCCAGCAGCTTGGGCGACAGGGCGAGGACGAACACTGAAGCTTTCTTT. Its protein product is CASSLGDRARTNTEAFF.

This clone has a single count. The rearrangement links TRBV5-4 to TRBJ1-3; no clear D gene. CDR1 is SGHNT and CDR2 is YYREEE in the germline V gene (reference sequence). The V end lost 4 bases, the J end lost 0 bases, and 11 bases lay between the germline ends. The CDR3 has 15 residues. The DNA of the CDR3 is TGTGCCAGCAGCCGAGACATGCACTCTGGAAACACCATATATTTT. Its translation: CASSRDMHSGNTIYF.

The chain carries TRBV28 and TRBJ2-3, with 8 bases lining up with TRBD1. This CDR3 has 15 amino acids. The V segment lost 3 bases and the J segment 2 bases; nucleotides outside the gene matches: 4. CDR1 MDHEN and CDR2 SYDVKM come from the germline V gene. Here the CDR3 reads CASSFRQGNTDTQYF. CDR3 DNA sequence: TGTGCCAGCAGTTTCCGACAGGGGAACACAGATACGCAGTATTTT.

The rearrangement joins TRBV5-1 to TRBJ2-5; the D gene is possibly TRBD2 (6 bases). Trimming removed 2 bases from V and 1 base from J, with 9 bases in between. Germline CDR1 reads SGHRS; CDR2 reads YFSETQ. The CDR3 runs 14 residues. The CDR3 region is CASSFGDSQETQYF. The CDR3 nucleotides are TGCGCCAGCAGCTTTGGGGACTCCCAAGAGACCCAGTACTTC. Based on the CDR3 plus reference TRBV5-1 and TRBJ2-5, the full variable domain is KAGVTQTPRYLIKTRGQQVTLSCSPISGHRSVSWYQQTPGQGLQFLFEYFSETQRNKGNFPGRFSGRQFSNSRSEMNVSTLELGDSALYLCASSFGDSQETQYFGPGTRLLVL.

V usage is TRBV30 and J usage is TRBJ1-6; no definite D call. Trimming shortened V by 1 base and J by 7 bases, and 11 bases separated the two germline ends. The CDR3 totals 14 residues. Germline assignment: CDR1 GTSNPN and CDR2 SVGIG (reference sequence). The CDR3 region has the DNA TGTGCCTGGAGTGCAAGTGGAGGGAATTCACCCCTCCACTTT. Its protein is CAWSASGGNSPLHF.

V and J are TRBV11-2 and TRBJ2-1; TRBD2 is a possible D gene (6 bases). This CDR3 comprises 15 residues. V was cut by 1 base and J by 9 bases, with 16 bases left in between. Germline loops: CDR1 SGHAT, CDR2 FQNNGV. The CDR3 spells CASSLAGGTASEQFF. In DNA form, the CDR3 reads TGTGCCAGCAGCTTAGCTGGCGGGACTGCAAGTGAGCAGTTCTTC.

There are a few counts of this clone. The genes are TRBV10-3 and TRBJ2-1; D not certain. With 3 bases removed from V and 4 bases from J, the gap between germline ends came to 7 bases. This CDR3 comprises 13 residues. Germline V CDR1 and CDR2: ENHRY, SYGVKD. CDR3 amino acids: CAISERSYNEQFF. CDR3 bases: TGTGCCATCAGTGAACGGTCATACAATGAGCAGTTCTTC.

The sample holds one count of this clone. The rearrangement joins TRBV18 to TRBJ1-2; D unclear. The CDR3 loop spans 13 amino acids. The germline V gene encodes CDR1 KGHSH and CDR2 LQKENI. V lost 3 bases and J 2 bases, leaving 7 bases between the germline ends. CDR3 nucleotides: TGTGCCAGCTCACCGTCACGGAACTATGGCTACACCTTC. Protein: CASSPSRNYGYTF.

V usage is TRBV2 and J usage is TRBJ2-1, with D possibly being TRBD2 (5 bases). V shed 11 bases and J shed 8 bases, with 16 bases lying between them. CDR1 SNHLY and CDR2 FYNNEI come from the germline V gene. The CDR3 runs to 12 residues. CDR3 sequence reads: CASQGLSDEQFF. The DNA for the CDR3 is TGTGCCTCCCAAGGACTCTCCGATGAGCAGTTCTTC.